These 21 T cell receptor beta chains originate from one sample sequenced in a study of T cells in Graves' hyperthyroidism and ophthalmopathy. Amplified regions were TCR beta CDR3 sequences from RNA transcripts. With the HTBI primer set, the TCR CDR3 went through a first round of RT-PCR. TCRdb re-called the multiplex PCR reads through MiXCR, storing one row per CDR3 protein. This sample yields about 840,000 distinct CDR3 sequences, of which roughly 37% are seen a single time; 7.5% to 9.5% belongs to the top ten. Input material: blood. The receptors shown here come from a man aged 18 to 29 with Graves' hyperthyroidism.

Note on this clonotype: Germline is not matched at one junction end, which may reflect a read error. The chain has TRBV10-3 and TRBJ1-2, with a possible D match to TRBD1 (6 bases). CDR3 length equals 13 residues. Per germline, CDR1 ENHRY and CDR2 SYGVKD. The CDR3 DNA sequence: TGTGCCAGCAGTCTACAGGGAGTGGGTGGCTACACCTTC. Its translation: CASSLQGVGGYTF.

The genes are TRBV10-3 and TRBJ2-5; D could derive from TRBD1 or TRBD2 (5 bases each). The length of the CDR3 is 13 residues. V lost 2 bases and J 4 bases, leaving 8 bases between the germline ends. Germline V gene data show CDR1 as ENHRY and CDR2 as SYGVKD. This chain's CDR3 is CAISEGTGETQYF. The CDR3 nucleotides read TGTGCCATCAGTGAGGGGACCGGAGAGACCCAGTACTTC.

This clonotype turned up a few times. The chain uses TRBV5-1 and TRBJ1-2; 9 bases map to TRBD1. The CDR3 is 14 amino acids. Germline V gene data show CDR1 as SGHRS and CDR2 as YFSETQ. J gave up 6 bases and V 1 base, and 4 bases lay outside the gene matches. The DNA for the CDR3 is TGCGCCAGCAGCTTGACAGGGGGCGGCCATGGCTACACCTTC. It is translated as CASSLTGGGHGYTF.

Concerning this clonotype: With a much larger clone just one base away, this may be a read error. The chain carries TRBV7-2 and TRBJ2-7; TRBD1 might be the D (5 bases). With 5 bases removed from V and 6 bases from J, the gap between germline ends came to 14 bases. CDR3 size: 13 residues. CDR1 is SGHTA, CDR2 FQGNSA, per germline. The CDR3 sequence is CASSNGRGCEQYF. The CDR3 DNA is TGTGCCAGCAGCAACGGAAGGGGATGCGAGCAGTACTTC.

Of note for this clonotype: Here the CDR3 omits its conserved ending phenylalanine or tryptophan, so a read error is the likely source. The DNA is omitted, as the CDR3 cannot be located on it reliably, and the CDR3 follows TCRdb's listing. The chain is built from TRBV7-9 and TRBJ1-3. The CDR3 spans 9 residues, counting both ends. Germline V lookup: CDR1 SEHNR, CDR2 FQNEAQ (reference sequence). CDR3 sequence reads: CASSLVVNT.

This clonotype was seen more than once but under ten times. V usage is TRBV7-9 and J usage is TRBJ1-5; the match to TRBD1 covers 7 bases. The CDR3 covers 14 residues. Germline V lookup: CDR1 SEHNR, CDR2 FQNEAQ (reference sequence). V lost 4 bases to trimming and J lost 9 bases; unmatched junction nucleotides: 9. The CDR3 spells CASSSRQGVGPQHF. CDR3 nucleotides: TGTGCCAGCAGCTCTCGACAGGGAGTGGGGCCCCAGCATTTT.

As concerns this clonotype: A much larger clone differs from this one at a single base, so this may be a read error. This chain links TRBV29-1 with TRBJ2-7, with TRBD1 matching 9 bases. The CDR3 totals 12 residues. Germline V CDR1 and CDR2: SQVTM, ANQGSEA. The CDR3 sequence: CCVEQDRGEQYF. The CDR3 DNA reads as TGCTGCGTTGAACAAGACAGGGGGGAGCAGTACTTC.

The sample holds a few counts of this clonotype. The chain is built from TRBV20-1 and TRBJ2-7, with D uncertain. Trimming stripped 1 base from V and 6 bases from J, with 19 bases between. CDR1 and CDR2 (germline): DFQATT, SNEGSKA (reference sequence). This CDR3 comprises 15 residues. CDR3 protein: CSARASLPVRVEQYF. The CDR3 coding sequence is TGCAGTGCTAGAGCCAGCCTGCCTGTTCGTGTCGAGCAGTACTTC.

The chain joins TRBV30 to TRBJ1-1, with no clear D. V was cut by 5 bases and J by 8 bases, with 12 bases left in between. The CDR3 is made up of 11 amino acids. Germline V gives CDR1 GTSNPN, CDR2 SVGIG (reference sequence). The CDR3: CAWGDGIEAFF. The CDR3 nucleotides read TGTGCCTGGGGTGACGGAATAGAAGCTTTCTTT.

Turning to this clonotype: A much larger clone lies one base from this, so it may be a read error. This chain uses TRBV7-9 with TRBJ1-3; possible D gene TRBD1, 6 bases. V lost 8 bases and J 4 bases, leaving 15 bases between the germline ends. The germline gives CDR1 SEHNR, CDR2 FQNEAQ (reference sequence). CDR3 length: 14 residues. The CDR3 nucleotides read TGTGCCAGCGGCCCTAAAGGACAGGGAAACACCATATATTTT. This gives the protein CASGPKGQGNTIYF. The entire variable domain, with the rest obtained from reference TRBV7-9 and TRBJ1-3, is as follows: DTGVSQNPRHKITKRGQNVTFRCDPISEHNRLYWYRQTLGQGPEFLTYFQNEAQLEKSRLLSDRFSAERPKGSFSTLEIQRTEQGDSAMYLCASGPKGQGNTIYFGEGSWLTVV.

The sample holds a few counts of this clonotype. V is TRBV4-3 and J is TRBJ2-5; D not certain. V lost 0 bases and J 2 bases, leaving 7 bases between the germline ends. Germline-derived CDR1 and CDR2 are LGHNA and YSLEER. There are 14 residues in the CDR3. In DNA form, the CDR3 reads TGCGCCAGCAGCCAAGATAGAGTTCAAGAGACCCAGTACTTC. Amino acids: CASSQDRVQETQYF.

Turning to this clonotype: The conserved final phenylalanine or tryptophan is absent from the CDR3, which likely points to a read error. The limits of the CDR3 on the DNA are not certain, so only TCRdb's listed CDR3 is given. The CDR3 is CASSDSHPKRPST. J is TRBJ2-5 and V is TRBV11-2. A total of 13 residues make up the CDR3, ends included. Germline CDR1 is SGHAT and CDR2 is FQNNGV.

This clonotype was seen only a few times. The chain couples TRBV2 to TRBJ1-4; the match to TRBD1 covers 8 bases. The CDR3 has 13 residues. Germline V gives CDR1 SNHLY, CDR2 FYNNEI. V lost 9 bases to trimming and J lost 5 bases; unmatched junction nucleotides: 5. The CDR3 DNA sequence: TGTGCCAGGAAACAGGGGGGAAATGAAAAACTGTTTTTT. It is translated as CARKQGGNEKLFF.

This clonotype was counted a few times. V and J are TRBV19 and TRBJ1-4; D gene unclear. The CDR3 length is 15 residues. Germline CDR1 is LNHDA and CDR2 is SQIVND (reference sequence). Trimming removed 8 bases at V and 5 bases at J, with 18 bases between. For the CDR3, the DNA is TGTGCCAGTTCCCCCGTGGGCAGTGACAATGAAAAACTGTTTTTT. Its translation: CASSPVGSDNEKLFF. Full variable domain (remainder filled in from reference TRBV19 and TRBJ1-4): DGGITQSPKYLFRKEGQNVTLSCEQNLNHDAMYWYRQDPGQGLRLIYYSQIVNDFQKGDIAEGYSVSREKKESFPLTVTSAQKNPTAFYLCASSPVGSDNEKLFFGSGTQLSVL.

The chain is built from TRBV29-1 and TRBJ2-7, with 7 bases matching TRBD1. The CDR3 covers 12 residues. After removal of 8 bases from V and 1 base from J, the junction contained 5 bases not matched to a gene. CDR1 and CDR2 (germline): SQVTM, ANQGSEA. The CDR3 DNA reads as TGCAGCACCAAGACAGGGTCCTACGAGCAGTACTTC. Translated, it gives CSTKTGSYEQYF.

This clonotype was recorded many times. The chain recombines TRBV5-6 with TRBJ2-5; TRBD1 aligns across 8 bases. V lost 2 bases and J lost 5; bases outside the gene matches: 5. Germline V CDR1 and CDR2: SGHDT, YYEEEE. The CDR3 is 14 residues long. CDR3 DNA sequence: TGTGCCAGCAGCTTCGACAGGGGTGGCGAGACCCAGTACTTC. This codes for CASSFDRGGETQYF.

The table lists this clonotype with a few counts. The chain joins TRBV29-1 to TRBJ1-2; D gene uncertain. V was pared by 4 bases and J by 2 bases, with 11 bases between. This CDR3 contains 13 residues. Germline V gives CDR1 SQVTM, CDR2 ANQGSEA. The CDR3 reads CSVVPRSNYGYTF. The CDR3 DNA reads TGCAGCGTTGTACCCCGATCCAACTATGGCTACACCTTC.

This clonotype was counted a few times. The chain combines TRBV12-3 or TRBV12-4 with TRBJ2-5; tentatively, D is TRBD1 (5 bases). CDR3 length equals 13 residues. V lost 7 bases and J lost 2, with 11 bases in between. The CDR3 nucleotides are TGTGCCAGCACCTGGGCAGGGCAAGAGACCCAGTACTTC. Translation gives CASTWAGQETQYF.

Many counts were recorded for this clonotype. The chain has TRBV10-3 and TRBJ1-4, with no clear D. CDR1 and CDR2 (germline): ENHRY, SYGVKD. The CDR3 runs 14 residues. The germline V and J ends were trimmed by 3 bases and 0 bases, with 5 bases remaining between them. The CDR3 DNA reads as TGTGCCATCAGTGACGGGACAACTAATGAAAAACTGTTTTTT. Protein sequence: CAISDGTTNEKLFF.

This sequence joins TRBV7-8 and TRBJ2-6; no reliable D call. This CDR3 comprises 13 residues. The germline V gene encodes CDR1 SGHVS and CDR2 FQNEAQ. CDR3 nucleotide sequence: TGTGCTATAAAGGCCTCTGGGGCCAACGTCCTGACTTTC. It specifies CAIKASGANVLTF.

Note on this clonotype: This could be a read error, since a much larger clone is one nucleotide away. The chain joins TRBV2 to TRBJ2-7; 7 bases line up with TRBD1. Germline V gives CDR1 SNHLY, CDR2 FYNNEI. J was trimmed by 5 bases and V by 6 bases; bases with no gene match: 4. This CDR3 has 12 amino acids. CDR3 nucleotide sequence: TGTGCCAGCAGGACAGGGATCCACGAGCAGTACTTC. Amino acids: CASRTGIHEQYF. Drawing the rest from reference TRBV2 and TRBJ2-7, the complete variable domain is EPEVTQTPSHQVTQMGQEVILRCVPISNHLYFYWYRQILGQKVEFLVSFYNNEISEKSEIFDDQFSVERPDGSNFTLKIRSTKLEDSAMYFCASRTGIHEQYFGPGTRLTVT.